The present TCR beta chain was sequenced within a study of identical twins. In TCRdb, the 5' RACE reads were re-called with MiXCR into one record per CDR3 protein. The sample carries just over 450,000 distinct CDR3 sequences, approximately 14% recorded once. The length of the CDR3 is 16 residues. V lost 1 base and J lost 7; bases outside the gene matches: 9. CDR1 MGHRA and CDR2 YSYEKL come from the germline V gene. These data were likewise used in another study, on yellow fever vaccine responses in identical twins.

The chain couples TRBV4-1 to TRBJ2-2; TRBD1 agrees at 7 bases. The receptor was derived from a woman younger than 35 in good health. Material for sequencing was CD4+ T cells sorted from blood. CDR3 amino acids: CASSQGGGTGVGELFF. The CDR3 region has the DNA TGCGCCAGCAGCCAAGGAGGGGGAACAGGGGTCGGGGAGCTGTTTTTT.